The 8 T cell receptor beta chains below come from one sample, sequenced in a study of blood T cell repertoires in COVID-19. Sequencing used immunoSEQ multiplex PCR; TCRdb keeps in-frame clones, though not all of them. The table includes roughly 60,000 clones, more than 65% detected once. The sample was peripheral blood. All receptors come from a human donor in a cohort sampled during active COVID-19.

The V call is TRBV27, the J call TRBJ2-1; 12 nucleotides align to TRBD2. The CDR3 has 16 amino acids. Germline CDR1 is MNHEY and CDR2 is SMNVEV (reference sequence). The ends lost 3 bases at V and 7 bases at J; junction bases unmatched: 7. The CDR3 loop reads CASSFSTSGSANEQFF. CDR3 coding DNA: TGTGCCAGCAGTTTCTCGACTAGCGGGAGCGCTAATGAGCAGTTCTTC.

The chain carries TRBV19 and TRBJ1-2; a possible D gene is TRBD1 (6 bases). Per germline, CDR1 LNHDA and CDR2 SQIVND (reference sequence). The CDR3 runs 13 residues. Trimming took off 5 bases at V and 8 bases at J, with 15 bases between the two ends. CDR3 DNA: TGTGCCAGTAGTCGGTTACAGGGTGGAGGCTACACCTTC. Translated: CASSRLQGGGYTF.

The chain couples TRBV5-6 to TRBJ1-6, with D perhaps TRBD1 (6 bases). Germline V CDR1 and CDR2: SGHDT, YYEEEE. The CDR3 is 16 amino acids. The V end lost 3 bases, the J end lost 14 bases, and 24 bases lay between the germline ends. The CDR3 nucleotides are TGTGCCAGCAGCTATACCCTGGCGTACAGGGATATGGCCCTCCACTTT. Translation gives CASSYTLAYRDMALHF. Drawing the rest from reference TRBV5-6 and TRBJ1-6, the complete variable domain is DAGVTQSPTHLIKTRGQQVTLRCSPKSGHDTVSWYQQALGQGPQFIFQYYEEEERQRGNFPDRFSGHQFPNYSSELNVNALLLGDSALYLCASSYTLAYRDMALHFGNGTRLTVT.

J is TRBJ2-7 and V is TRBV13; tentative D call: TRBD2 (5 bases). Between the trimmed V and J ends, which lost 8 bases and 2 bases, there was a span of 16 bases. CDR3 length: 14 amino acids. Germline CDR1 is PRHDT and CDR2 is FYEKMQ (reference sequence). The DNA of the CDR3 is TGTGCCAGCGGCCGGGGAGAATCCACCTACGAGCAGTACTTC. Protein sequence: CASGRGESTYEQYF.

This clone was recorded only once. V usage is TRBV2 and J usage is TRBJ2-1; 7 bases match TRBD2. V trimming: 7 bases; J trimming: 1 base; junction bases outside the gene matches: 10. This CDR3 contains 16 residues. Germline CDR1 and CDR2: SNHLY and FYNNEI. The CDR3 loop is CASTSGGGLSYNEQFF. In DNA, the CDR3 is TGTGCCAGCACCTCTGGCGGGGGTCTTTCCTACAATGAGCAGTTCTTC.

The V gene is TRBV18, the J gene TRBJ1-5; the D gene is possibly TRBD1 (6 bases). Germline assignment: CDR1 KGHSH and CDR2 LQKENI. The CDR3 totals 15 residues. Trimming removed 3 bases at V and 2 bases at J, with 11 bases between. CDR3 bases: TGTGCCAGCTCACCGGGCAGGGGACGCAATCAGCCCCAGCATTTT. Residues: CASSPGRGRNQPQHF.

The rearrangement uses TRBV27 and TRBJ2-7; 13 bases agree with TRBD2. The length of the CDR3 is 17 residues. The germline V gene has CDR1 MNHEY and CDR2 SMNVEV (reference sequence). J lost 1 base, V lost 5 bases, and 8 bases had no gene match. The CDR3 spells CASSPRGLAGRSYEQYF. In DNA, the CDR3 is TGTGCCAGCAGTCCGCGGGGACTAGCGGGACGATCCTACGAGCAGTACTTC.

This clone was detected a few times. The V call is TRBV14, the J call TRBJ1-5, with unresolved D. Germline CDR1 SGHDN, CDR2 FVKESK. The CDR3 length is 17 residues. V shed 0 bases and J shed 5 bases, with 17 bases lying between them. Here the CDR3 reads CASSQDPTRALDQPQHF. Written as DNA, the CDR3 is TGTGCCAGCAGCCAAGATCCCACTAGGGCTCTAGATCAGCCCCAGCATTTT.